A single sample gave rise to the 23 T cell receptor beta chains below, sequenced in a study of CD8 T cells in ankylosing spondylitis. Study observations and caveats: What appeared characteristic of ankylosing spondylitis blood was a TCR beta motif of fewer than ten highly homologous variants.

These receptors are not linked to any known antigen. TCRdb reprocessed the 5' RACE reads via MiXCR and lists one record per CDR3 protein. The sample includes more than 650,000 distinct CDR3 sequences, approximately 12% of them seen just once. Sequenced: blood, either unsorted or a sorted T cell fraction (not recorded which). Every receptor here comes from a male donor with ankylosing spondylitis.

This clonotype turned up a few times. The CDR3 here is CASSPRGTDNQPQHF. The CDR3 coding sequence is TGTGCCAGCAGCCCCAGGGGGACAGACAATCAGCCCCAGCATTTT. V is TRBV7-9 and J is TRBJ1-5; 7 bases fit TRBD1. The V and J ends lost 5 bases and 3 bases, in that order; junction bases with no gene match: 7. The CDR3 totals 15 residues. Germline assignment: CDR1 SEHNR and CDR2 FQNEAQ (reference sequence).

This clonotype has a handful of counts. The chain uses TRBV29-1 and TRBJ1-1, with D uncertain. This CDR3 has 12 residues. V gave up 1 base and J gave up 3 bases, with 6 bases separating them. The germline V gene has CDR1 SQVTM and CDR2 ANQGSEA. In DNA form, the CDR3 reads TGCAGCGTTGAAGGCCAGGACACTGAAGCTTTCTTT. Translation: CSVEGQDTEAFF.

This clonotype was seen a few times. The CDR3 spells CASGLVGTSEQYF. CDR3 coding DNA: TGTGCTAGTGGTTTGGTAGGGACTTCCGAGCAGTACTTC. The J gene is TRBJ2-7, the V gene TRBV12-5; tentatively, D is TRBD2 (6 bases). The CDR3 is made up of 13 amino acids. V was cut by 0 bases and J by 6 bases, with 9 bases left in between. CDR1 and CDR2 (germline): LGHNT, FRNRAP.

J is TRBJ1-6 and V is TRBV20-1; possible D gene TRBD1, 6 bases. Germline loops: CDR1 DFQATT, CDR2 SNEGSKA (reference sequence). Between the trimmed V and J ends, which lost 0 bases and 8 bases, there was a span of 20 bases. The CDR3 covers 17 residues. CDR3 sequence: CSARDGYRVRRDSPLHF. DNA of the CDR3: TGCAGTGCTAGAGATGGATACAGGGTCCGGAGAGATTCACCCCTCCACTTT.

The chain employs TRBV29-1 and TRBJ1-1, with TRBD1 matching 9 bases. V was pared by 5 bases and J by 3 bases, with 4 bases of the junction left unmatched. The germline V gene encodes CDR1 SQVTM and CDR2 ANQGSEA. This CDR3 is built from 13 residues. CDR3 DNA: TGCAGCGTTTATCGGGACAGGGACACTGAAGCTTTCTTT. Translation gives CSVYRDRDTEAFF.

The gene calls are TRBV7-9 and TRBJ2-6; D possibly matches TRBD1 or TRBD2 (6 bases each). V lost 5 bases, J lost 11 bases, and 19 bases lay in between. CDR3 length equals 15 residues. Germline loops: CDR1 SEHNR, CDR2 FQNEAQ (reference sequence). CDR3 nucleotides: TGTGCCAGCAGCCCTTGGGGGGCTGATCTGCACGTCCTGACTTTC. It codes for CASSPWGADLHVLTF.

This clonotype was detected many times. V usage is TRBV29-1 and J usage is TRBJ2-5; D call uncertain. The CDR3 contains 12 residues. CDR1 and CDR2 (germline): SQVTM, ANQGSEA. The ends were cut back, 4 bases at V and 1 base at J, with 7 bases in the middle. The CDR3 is CSVVRSQETQYF. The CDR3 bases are TGCAGCGTTGTTCGGAGCCAAGAGACCCAGTACTTC. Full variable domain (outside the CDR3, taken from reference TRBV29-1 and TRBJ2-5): SAVISQKPSRDICQRGTSLTIQCQVDSQVTMMFWYRQQPGQSLTLIATANQGSEATYESGFVIDKFPISRPNLTFSTLTVSNMSPEDSSIYLCSVVRSQETQYFGPGTRLLVL.

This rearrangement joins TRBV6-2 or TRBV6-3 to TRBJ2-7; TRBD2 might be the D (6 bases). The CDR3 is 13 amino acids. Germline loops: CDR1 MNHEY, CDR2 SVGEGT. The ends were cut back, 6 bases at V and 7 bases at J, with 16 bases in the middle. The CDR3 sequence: CASSHRMGREQYF. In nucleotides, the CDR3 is TGTGCCAGCAGCCACCGGATGGGGAGGGAGCAGTACTTC.

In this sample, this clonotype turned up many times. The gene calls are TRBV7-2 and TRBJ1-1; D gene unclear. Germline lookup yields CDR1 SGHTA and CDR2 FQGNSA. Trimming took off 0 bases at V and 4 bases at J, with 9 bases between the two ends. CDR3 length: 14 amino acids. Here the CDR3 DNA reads TGTGCCAGCAGCTTAGCTCGTCTCTCCACTGAAGCTTTCTTT. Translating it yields CASSLARLSTEAFF.

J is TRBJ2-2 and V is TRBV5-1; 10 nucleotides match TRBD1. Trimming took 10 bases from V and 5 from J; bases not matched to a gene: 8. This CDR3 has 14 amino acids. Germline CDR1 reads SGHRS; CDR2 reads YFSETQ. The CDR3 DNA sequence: TGCGCCTCCCGACAGGGGGCATTGACCGGGGAGCTGTTTTTT. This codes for CASRQGALTGELFF.

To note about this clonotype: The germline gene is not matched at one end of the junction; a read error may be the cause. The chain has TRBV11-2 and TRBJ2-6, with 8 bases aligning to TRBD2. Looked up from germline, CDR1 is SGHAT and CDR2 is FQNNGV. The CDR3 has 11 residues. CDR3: CASSLTSVRAF. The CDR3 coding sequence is TGTGCCAGCAGCCTGACTAGCGTCCGGGCTTTC.

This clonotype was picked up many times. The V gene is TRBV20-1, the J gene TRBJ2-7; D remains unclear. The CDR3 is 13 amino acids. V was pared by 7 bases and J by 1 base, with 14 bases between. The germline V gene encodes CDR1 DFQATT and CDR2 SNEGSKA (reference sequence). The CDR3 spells CSGGRTISYEQYF. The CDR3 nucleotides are TGCAGTGGAGGACGGACGATTTCCTACGAGCAGTACTTC.

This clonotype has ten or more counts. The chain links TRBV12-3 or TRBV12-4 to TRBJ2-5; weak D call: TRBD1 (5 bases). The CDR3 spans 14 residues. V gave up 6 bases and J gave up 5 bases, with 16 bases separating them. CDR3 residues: CASSSPGRRETQYF. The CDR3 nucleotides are TGTGCCAGCAGCTCACCAGGGCGTCGGGAGACCCAGTACTTC.

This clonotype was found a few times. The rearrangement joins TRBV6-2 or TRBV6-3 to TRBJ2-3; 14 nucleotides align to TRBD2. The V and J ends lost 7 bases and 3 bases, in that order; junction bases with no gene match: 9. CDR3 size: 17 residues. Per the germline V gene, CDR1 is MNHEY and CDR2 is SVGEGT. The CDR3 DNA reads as TGTGCCAGCATCCGAGTTGGGACTAGCGGGAGTACAGATACGCAGTATTTT. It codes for CASIRVGTSGSTDTQYF.

CDR3 in amino acids: CASSPRTADQETQYF. The CDR3 coding sequence is TGCGCCAGCAGCCCAAGGACCGCAGACCAAGAGACCCAGTACTTC. V and J are TRBV5-1 and TRBJ2-5, with D hard to call. Germline V gene data show CDR1 as SGHRS and CDR2 as YFSETQ. V lost 4 bases, J lost 0 bases, and 13 bases lay in between. The length of the CDR3 is 15 residues.

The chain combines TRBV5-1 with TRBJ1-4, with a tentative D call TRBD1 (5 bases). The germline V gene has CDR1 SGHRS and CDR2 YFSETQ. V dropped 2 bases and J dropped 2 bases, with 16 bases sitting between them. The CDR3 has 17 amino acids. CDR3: CASSFTGLRTTNEKLFF. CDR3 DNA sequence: TGCGCCAGCAGCTTCACGGGACTCCGGACCACTAATGAAAAACTGTTTTTT.

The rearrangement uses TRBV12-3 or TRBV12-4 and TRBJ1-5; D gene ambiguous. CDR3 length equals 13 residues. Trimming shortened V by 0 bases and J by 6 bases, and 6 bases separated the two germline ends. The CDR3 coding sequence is TGTGCCAGCAGTTTAGCAATGGCTCAGCCCCAGCATTTT. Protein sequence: CASSLAMAQPQHF.

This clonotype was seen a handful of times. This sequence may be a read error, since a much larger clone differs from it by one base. CDR3 bases: TGTGCCAGCAGCTTAATTAGGAGCACAGATACGCAGTATTTT. Encoded protein: CASSLIRSTDTQYF. The gene calls are TRBV11-2 and TRBJ2-3; D is unclear. Germline V lookup: CDR1 SGHAT, CDR2 FQNNGV. V was cut by 2 bases and J by 0 bases, with 6 bases left in between. The CDR3 is 14 amino acids.

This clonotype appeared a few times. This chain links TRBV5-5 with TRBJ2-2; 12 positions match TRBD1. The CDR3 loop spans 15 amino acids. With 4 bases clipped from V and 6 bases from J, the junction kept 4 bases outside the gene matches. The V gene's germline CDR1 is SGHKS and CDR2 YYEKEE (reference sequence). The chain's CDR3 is CASSPGTGGPGELFF. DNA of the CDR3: TGTGCCAGCAGCCCCGGGACAGGGGGCCCCGGGGAGCTGTTTTTT.

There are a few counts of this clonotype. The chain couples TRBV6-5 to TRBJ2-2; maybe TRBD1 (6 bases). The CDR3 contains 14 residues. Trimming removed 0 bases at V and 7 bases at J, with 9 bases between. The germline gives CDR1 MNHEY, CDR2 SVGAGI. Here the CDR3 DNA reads TGTGCCAGCAGTTACTCTCAGGGGAGCGGGGAGCTGTTTTTT. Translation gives CASSYSQGSGELFF.

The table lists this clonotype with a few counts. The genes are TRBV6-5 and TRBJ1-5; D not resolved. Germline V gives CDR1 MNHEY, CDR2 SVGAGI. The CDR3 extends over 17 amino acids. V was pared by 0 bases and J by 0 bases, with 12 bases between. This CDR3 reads CASSYSSGVYSNQPQHF. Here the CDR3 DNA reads TGTGCCAGCAGTTACTCATCGGGCGTCTATAGCAATCAGCCCCAGCATTTT.

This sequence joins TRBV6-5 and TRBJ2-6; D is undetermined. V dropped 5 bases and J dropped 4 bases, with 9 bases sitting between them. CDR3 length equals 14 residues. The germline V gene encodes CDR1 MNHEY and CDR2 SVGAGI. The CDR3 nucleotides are TGTGCCAGCAGTAACAGAGCGGGGGCCAACGTCCTGACTTTC. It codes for CASSNRAGANVLTF.

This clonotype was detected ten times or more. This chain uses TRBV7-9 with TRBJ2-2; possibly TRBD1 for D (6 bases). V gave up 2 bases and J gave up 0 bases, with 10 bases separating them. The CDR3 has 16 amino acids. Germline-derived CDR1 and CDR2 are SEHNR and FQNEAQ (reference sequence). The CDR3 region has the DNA TGTGCCAGCAGCTTAAGCAGGGGCTCGAACACCGGGGAGCTGTTTTTT. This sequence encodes CASSLSRGSNTGELFF. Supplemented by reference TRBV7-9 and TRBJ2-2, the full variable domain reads DTGVSQNPRHKITKRGQNVTFRCDPISEHNRLYWYRQTLGQGPEFLTYFQNEAQLEKSRLLSDRFSAERPKGSFSTLEIQRTEQGDSAMYLCASSLSRGSNTGELFFGEGSRLTVL.